The clone carrying this T cell receptor (beta chain) has only a few counts. This record belongs to a study of blood T cell repertoires in COVID-19. The CDR3 loop spans 13 amino acids. Clones were read by immunoSEQ multiplex PCR, and TCRdb kept only the in-frame ones, dropping some. There are around 280,000 clones in the sample; approximately 86% occur only once, and around 4% lies in the top ten. The TCR was taken from a woman aged 45 to 65 with active or convalescent COVID-19. The chain uses TRBV21-1 and TRBJ1-3. TRBV21-1 is a pseudogene segment. The sequenced sample was peripheral blood. The CDR3, as DNA: TGTGCCAGCAGCAAGAGCTCTGGAAACACCATATATTTT. Amino acids: CASSKSSGNTIYF.